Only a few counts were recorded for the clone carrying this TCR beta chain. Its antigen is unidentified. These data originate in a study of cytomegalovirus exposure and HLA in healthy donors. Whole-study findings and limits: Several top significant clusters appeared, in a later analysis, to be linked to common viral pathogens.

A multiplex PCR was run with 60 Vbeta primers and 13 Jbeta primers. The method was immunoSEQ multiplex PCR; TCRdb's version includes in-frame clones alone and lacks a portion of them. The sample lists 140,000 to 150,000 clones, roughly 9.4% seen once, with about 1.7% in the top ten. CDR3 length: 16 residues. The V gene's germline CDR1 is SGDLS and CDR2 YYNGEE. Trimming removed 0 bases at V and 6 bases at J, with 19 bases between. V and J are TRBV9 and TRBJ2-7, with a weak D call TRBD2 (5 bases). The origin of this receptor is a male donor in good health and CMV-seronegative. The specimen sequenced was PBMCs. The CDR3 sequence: CASSVGLGLRAREQYF. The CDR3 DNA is TGTGCCAGCAGCGTAGGCCTCGGGTTGAGGGCTCGCGAGCAGTACTTC.